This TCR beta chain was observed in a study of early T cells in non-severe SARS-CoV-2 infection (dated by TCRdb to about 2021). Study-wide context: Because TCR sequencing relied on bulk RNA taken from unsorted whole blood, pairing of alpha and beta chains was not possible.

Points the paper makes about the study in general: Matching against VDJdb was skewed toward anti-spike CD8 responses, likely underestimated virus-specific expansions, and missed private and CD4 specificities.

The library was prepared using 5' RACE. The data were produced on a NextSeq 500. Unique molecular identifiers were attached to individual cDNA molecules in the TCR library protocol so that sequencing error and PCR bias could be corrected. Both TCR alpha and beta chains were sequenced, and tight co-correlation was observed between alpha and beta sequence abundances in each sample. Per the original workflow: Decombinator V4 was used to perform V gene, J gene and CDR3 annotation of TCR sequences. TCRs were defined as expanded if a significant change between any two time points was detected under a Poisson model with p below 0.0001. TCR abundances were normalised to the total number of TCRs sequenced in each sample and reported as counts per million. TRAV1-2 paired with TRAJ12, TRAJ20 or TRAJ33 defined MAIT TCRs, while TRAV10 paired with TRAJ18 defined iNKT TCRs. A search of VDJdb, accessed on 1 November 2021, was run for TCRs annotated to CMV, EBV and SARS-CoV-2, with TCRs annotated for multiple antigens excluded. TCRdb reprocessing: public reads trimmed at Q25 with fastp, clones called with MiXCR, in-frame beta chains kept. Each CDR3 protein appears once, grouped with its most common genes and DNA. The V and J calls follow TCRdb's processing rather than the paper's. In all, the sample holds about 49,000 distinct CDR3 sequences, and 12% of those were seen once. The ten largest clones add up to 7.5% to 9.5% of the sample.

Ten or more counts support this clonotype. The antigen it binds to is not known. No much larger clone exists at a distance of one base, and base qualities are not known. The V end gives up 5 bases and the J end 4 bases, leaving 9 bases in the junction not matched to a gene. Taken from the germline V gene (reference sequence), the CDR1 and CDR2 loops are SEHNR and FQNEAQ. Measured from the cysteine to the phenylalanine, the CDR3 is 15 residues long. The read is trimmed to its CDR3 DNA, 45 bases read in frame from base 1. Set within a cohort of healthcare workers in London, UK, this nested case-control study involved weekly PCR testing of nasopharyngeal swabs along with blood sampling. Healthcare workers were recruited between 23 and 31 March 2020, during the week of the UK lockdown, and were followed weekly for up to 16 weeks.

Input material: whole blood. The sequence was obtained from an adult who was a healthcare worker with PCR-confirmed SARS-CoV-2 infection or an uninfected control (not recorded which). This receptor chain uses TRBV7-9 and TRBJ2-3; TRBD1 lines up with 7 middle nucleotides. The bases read TGTGCCAGCAGCCCGAACAGGGGTTCGGCAGATACGCAGTATTTT. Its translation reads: CASSPNRGSADTQYF. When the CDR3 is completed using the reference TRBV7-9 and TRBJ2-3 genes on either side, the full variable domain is DTGVSQNPRHKITKRGQNVTFRCDPISEHNRLYWYRQTLGQGPEFLTYFQNEAQLEKSRLLSDRFSAERPKGSFSTLEIQRTEQGDSAMYLCASSPNRGSADTQYFGPGTRLTVL.